Sequencing of this T cell receptor beta chain was carried out in a study of T cells in localized non-small cell lung cancer. Germline V CDR1 and CDR2: SGHNT, YENEEA. The V and J ends lost 5 bases and 7 bases respectively, with 12 bases between them. The CDR3 is made up of 14 amino acids. This clone was counted between two and nine times. Its antigen is undetermined. Using immunoSEQ multiplex PCR, the repertoire was profiled, and TCRdb retains in-frame clones only, with some absent. The sample lists around 2,500 clones, around 21% seen once, with approximately 21% in the top ten. Study-level results: Heterogeneity cannot be ruled out, as sequencing used one tumor region only. Uninvolved nearby lung showed the greatest T cell clonality, exceeding that found in tumor.

The clonotype originates from a male donor aged 60 or over with stage II lung adenocarcinoma. This specimen consisted of lung tumor tissue, obtained before any cancer treatment. The chain combines TRBV11-3 with TRBJ1-6; weak D call: TRBD1 (5 bases). The CDR3 loop is CASSDGTGNSPLHF. For the CDR3, the DNA is TGTGCCAGCAGCGACGGGACCGGCAATTCACCCCTCCACTTT.